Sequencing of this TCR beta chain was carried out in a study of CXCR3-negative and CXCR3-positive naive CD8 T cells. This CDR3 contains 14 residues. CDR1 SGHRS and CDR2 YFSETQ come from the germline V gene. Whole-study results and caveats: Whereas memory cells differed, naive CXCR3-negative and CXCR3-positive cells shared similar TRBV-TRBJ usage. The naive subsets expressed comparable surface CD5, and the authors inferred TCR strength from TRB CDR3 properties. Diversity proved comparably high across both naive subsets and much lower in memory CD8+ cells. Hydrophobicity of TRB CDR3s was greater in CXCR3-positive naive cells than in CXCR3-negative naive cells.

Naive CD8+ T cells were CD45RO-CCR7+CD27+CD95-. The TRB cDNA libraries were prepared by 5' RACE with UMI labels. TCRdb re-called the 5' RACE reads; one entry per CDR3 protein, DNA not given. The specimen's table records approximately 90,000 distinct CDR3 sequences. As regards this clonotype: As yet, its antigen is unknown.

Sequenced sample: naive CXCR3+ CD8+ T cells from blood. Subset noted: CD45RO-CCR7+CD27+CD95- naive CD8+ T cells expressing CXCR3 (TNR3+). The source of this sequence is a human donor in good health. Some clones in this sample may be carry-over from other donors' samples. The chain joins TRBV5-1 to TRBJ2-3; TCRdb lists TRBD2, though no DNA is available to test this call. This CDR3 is CASILGGGYDTQYF. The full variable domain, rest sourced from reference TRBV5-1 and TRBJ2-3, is KAGVTQTPRYLIKTRGQQVTLSCSPISGHRSVSWYQQTPGQGLQFLFEYFSETQRNKGNFPGRFSGRQFSNSRSEMNVSTLELGDSALYLCASILGGGYDTQYFGPGTRLTVL.